This TCR beta chain was found in a study of T cell responses to AZD1222 COVID-19 vaccine (dated by TCRdb to the early 2020s). Context from the whole study: TCR sequencing was performed for about 250 trial participants, of whom some 200 were given two doses of AZD1222 and around 25 were given two doses of MenACWY control vaccine. Trial participants were enrolled by age into subgroups of 18-55, 56-69 and 70-plus years, and 148, 28 and 57 TCR-sequenced participants, respectively, were included in these subgroups.

In the case of this clone: Its antigen has not been determined. No per-base quality is available; no much larger clone lies one base away.

The CDR3 regions of human TCRbeta chains were analyzed by immunosequencing. As for how the authors treated the data: TCRs in the repertoires were matched against a reference library of SARS-CoV-2-specific TCRs that had been generated with the MIRA antigen-specificity platform. Breadth meant the fraction of unique TCRs that were SARS-CoV-2-associated, whereas depth meant the fraction of total T cells that were SARS-CoV-2-associated. Using the MIRA data, every spike-specific TCR was mapped to the spike region that the TCR reacted to and assigned to either a CD4 or a CD8 class. Log10-transformed breadth and depth values were compared by one-way ANOVA with Sidak's multiple comparisons tests. The table comes from immuneACCESS by way of TCRdb, which keeps in-frame sequences with V and J called. Part of the clones is missing from these tables; in studies checked, under half for an unresolved V gene and the rest for unknown reasons. Clonal size and the V and J genes are those of that table, whereas D and trimming came from the DNA. Within this sample are over 95,000 clones, with roughly nine tenths of them counted one time only. The top ten clonotypes cover 8% to 9.5% of the sample.

Overall study outcomes, separate from this receptor: Most participants were white British and females outnumbered males, and the authors suggested that clonal diversity may have been underestimated. In the small 56-69-year group, the increase in depth fell short of significance, most likely because of low power. Because no samples from the day 14 peak response were available, repertoires could be characterized only after the peak T cell response. Reportedly, close to half of the unique spike-specific TCRs recognized epitopes lying outside the regions that are mutated in the B.1.351 and B.1.1.7 variants. The whole spike protein was spanned by vaccine-associated CD4 TCRs, and dominant responses were seen in regions 160-218 and 743-854. After two AZD1222 doses, both the breadth and the depth of spike-specific TCRs were significantly higher than at day 0 and than in MenACWY recipients. Only six AZD1222 recipients were SARS-CoV-2 seropositive at baseline, limiting conclusions about previously exposed vaccinees.

Spanning cysteine to phenylalanine, the CDR3 consists of 14 amino acids. CDR3 DNA only is kept here, 42 bases in frame from base 1. As encoded in the germline V gene, CDR1 is SGHTA while CDR2 is FQGTGA. Trimming costs V 2 bases and J 2 bases, and their ends lie 8 bases apart. What the time point label conveys for this sample: about 28 days (+/-7) after the second vaccine dose. AZD1222 recipients with second doses at about 4 weeks or about 12 weeks were pooled, because spike-specific TCR depth and breadth did not differ between schedules. Vaccinee samples were obtained from the UK trials COV001 and COV002, which included a single-blind randomized controlled phase 2/3 trial of AZD1222 (ChAdOx1 nCoV-19) in healthy adults. For TCRbeta chain sequencing, PBMC samples were collected from trial participants at day 0 and at day 28 after the second dose.

This sequence was found in an adult who received the AZD1222 COVID-19 vaccine. Specimen: peripheral blood, collected 28 days after the second AZD1222 dose. The rearranged segments are TRBV7-3 and TRBJ2-3; the D segment cannot be called with confidence. The DNA is as follows: TGTGCCAGCAGCTTATCTGAGGCCACAGATACGCAGTATTTT. Its amino acids are CASSLSEATDTQYF.